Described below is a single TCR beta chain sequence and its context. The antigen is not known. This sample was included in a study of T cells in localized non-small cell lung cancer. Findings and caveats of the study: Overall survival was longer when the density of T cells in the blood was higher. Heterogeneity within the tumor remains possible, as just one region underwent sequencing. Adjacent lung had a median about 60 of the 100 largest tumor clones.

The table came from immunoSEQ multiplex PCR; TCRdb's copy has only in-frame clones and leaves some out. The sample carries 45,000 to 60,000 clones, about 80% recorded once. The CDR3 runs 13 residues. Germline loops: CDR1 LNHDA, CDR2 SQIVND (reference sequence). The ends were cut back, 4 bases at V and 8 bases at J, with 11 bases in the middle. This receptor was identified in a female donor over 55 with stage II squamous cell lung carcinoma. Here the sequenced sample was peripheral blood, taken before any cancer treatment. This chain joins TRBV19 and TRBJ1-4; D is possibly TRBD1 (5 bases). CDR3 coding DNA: TGTGCCAGTAGTAGGGACCCCGTGGAAAAACTGTTTTTT. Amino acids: CASSRDPVEKLFF.